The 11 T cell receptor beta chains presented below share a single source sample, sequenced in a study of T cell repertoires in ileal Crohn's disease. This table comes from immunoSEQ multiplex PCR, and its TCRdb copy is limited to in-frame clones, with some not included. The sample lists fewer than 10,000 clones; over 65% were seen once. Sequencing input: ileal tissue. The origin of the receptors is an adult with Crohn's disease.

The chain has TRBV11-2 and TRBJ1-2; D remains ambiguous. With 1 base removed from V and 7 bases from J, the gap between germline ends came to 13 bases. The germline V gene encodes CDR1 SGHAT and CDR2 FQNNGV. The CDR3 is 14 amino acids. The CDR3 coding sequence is TGTGCCAGCAGCTTAGTAGGCAATGAGGGTGGCTACACCTTC. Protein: CASSLVGNEGGYTF.

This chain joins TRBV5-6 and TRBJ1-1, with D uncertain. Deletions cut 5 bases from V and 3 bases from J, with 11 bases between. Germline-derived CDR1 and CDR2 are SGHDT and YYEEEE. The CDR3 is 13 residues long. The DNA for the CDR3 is TGTGCCAGCAGTGGGCGGGGTTACACTGAAGCTTTCTTT. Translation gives CASSGRGYTEAFF.

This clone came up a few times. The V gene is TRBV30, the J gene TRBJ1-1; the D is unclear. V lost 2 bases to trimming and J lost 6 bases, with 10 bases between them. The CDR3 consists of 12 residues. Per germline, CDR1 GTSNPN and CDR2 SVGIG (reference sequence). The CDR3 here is CAWSRESPEAFF. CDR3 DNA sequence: TGTGCCTGGAGTCGGGAGTCCCCTGAAGCTTTCTTT.

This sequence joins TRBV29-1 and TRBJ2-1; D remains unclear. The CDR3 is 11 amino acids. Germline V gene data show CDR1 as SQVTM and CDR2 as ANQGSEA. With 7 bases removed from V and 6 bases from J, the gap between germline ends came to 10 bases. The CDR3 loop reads CSARLGNEQFF. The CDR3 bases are TGCAGCGCCCGACTGGGCAATGAGCAGTTCTTC.

The CDR3, as DNA: TGCAGCACCCGTGGAGGGCGGGATGAAAAACTGTTTTTT. Protein sequence: CSTRGGRDEKLFF. V gene TRBV29-1 combines with J gene TRBJ1-4; D is unclear. The V end lost 8 bases, the J end lost 6 bases, and 16 bases lay between the germline ends. This CDR3 has 13 residues. The V gene's germline CDR1 is SQVTM and CDR2 ANQGSEA.

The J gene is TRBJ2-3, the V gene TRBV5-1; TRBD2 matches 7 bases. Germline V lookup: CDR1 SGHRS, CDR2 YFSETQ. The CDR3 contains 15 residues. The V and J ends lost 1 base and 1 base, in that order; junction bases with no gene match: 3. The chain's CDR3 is CASSLSGTRTDTQYF. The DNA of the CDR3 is TGCGCCAGCAGCTTGAGCGGGACGCGCACAGATACGCAGTATTTT.

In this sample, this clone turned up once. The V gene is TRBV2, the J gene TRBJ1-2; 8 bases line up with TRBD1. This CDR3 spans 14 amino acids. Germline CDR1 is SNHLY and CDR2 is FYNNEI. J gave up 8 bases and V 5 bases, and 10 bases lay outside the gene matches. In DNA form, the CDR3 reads TGTGCCAGCAGTCCTACTGGACAGGGCTTCGGCTACACCTTC. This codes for CASSPTGQGFGYTF.

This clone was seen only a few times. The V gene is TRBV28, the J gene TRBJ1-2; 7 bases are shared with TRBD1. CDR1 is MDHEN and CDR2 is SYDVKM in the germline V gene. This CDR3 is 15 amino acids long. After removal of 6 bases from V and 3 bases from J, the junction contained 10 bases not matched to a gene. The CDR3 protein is CASSPGQGDYYGYTF. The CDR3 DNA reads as TGTGCCAGCAGCCCCGGGCAGGGGGATTACTATGGCTACACCTTC.

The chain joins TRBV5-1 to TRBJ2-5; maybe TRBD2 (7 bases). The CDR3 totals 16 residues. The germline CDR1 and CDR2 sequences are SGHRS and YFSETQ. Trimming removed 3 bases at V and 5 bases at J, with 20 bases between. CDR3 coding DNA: TGCGCCAGCAGCTGGGCCCCGAACGGGGGGCGGGAGACCCAGTACTTC. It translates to CASSWAPNGGRETQYF. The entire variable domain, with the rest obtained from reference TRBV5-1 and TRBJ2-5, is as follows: KAGVTQTPRYLIKTRGQQVTLSCSPISGHRSVSWYQQTPGQGLQFLFEYFSETQRNKGNFPGRFSGRQFSNSRSEMNVSTLELGDSALYLCASSWAPNGGRETQYFGPGTRLLVL.

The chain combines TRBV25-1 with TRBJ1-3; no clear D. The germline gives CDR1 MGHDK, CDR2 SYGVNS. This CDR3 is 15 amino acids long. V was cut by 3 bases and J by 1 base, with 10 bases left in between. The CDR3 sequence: CASSDAGGSGNTIYF. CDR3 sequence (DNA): TGTGCCAGCAGTGATGCGGGAGGGTCTGGAAACACCATATATTTT.

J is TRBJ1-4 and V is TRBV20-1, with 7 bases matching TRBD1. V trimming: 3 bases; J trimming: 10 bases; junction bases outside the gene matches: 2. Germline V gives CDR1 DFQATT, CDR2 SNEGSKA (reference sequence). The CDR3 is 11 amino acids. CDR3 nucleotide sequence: TGCAGTGCTAGTCGACAGGGAAAACTGTTTTTT. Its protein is CSASRQGKLFF.